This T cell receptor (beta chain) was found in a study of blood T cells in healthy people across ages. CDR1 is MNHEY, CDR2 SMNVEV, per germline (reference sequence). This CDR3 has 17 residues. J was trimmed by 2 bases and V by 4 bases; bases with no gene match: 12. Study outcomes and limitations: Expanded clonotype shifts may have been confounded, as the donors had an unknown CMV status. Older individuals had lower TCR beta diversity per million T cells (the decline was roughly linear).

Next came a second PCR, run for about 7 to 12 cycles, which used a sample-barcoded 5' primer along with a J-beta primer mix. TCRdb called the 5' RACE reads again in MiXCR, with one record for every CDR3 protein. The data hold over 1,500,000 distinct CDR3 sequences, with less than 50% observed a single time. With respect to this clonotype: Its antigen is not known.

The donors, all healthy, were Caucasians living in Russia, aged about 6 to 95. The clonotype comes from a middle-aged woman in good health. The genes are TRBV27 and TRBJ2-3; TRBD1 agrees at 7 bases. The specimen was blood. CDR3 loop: CASSSMGPGQPTDTQYF. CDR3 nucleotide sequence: TGTGCCAGCAGTTCCATGGGCCCGGGACAGCCCACAGATACGCAGTATTTT.